The 21 T cell receptor beta chains given below trace back to one sample, sequenced in a study of T cells in pancreatic ductal adenocarcinoma. Selected pancreatic ductal adenocarcinoma patients had undergone surgery without neoadjuvant therapy. Clones were read by immunoSEQ multiplex PCR, and TCRdb kept only the in-frame ones, dropping some. The sample has more than 85,000 clones, about 95% seen once; the top ten hold 3.1%. The sample taken for sequencing was PBMCs. Receptor source: a human donor with pancreatic ductal adenocarcinoma.

The CDR3: CASSLYSERGTYNEQFF. In DNA form, the CDR3 reads TGTGCCAGCAGCCTTTATTCGGAGAGGGGGACCTACAATGAGCAGTTCTTC. The chain has TRBV6-4 and TRBJ2-1; D may be TRBD1 (6 bases). Trimming cost V 6 bases and J 2 bases, with 20 bases left between them. Germline V gene lookup returns CDR1 MRHNA and CDR2 SNTAGT. The CDR3 totals 17 residues.

This clone was observed a single time. CDR3 bases: TGTGCCTGGAGACGTAGTCTAGCGGCCACCGGGGAGCTGTTTTTT. It translates to CAWRRSLAATGELFF. J is TRBJ2-2 and V is TRBV30; 7 bases map to TRBD2. CDR1 is GTSNPN and CDR2 is SVGIG in the germline V gene (reference sequence). The V gene end was trimmed by 3 bases and the J gene end by 4 bases; junction bases not matched to a gene: 8. The CDR3 length is 15 residues.

This clone was seen just once. The rearrangement uses TRBV18 and TRBJ2-7; a weak D match, TRBD1 (6 bases). Germline V gene lookup returns CDR1 KGHSH and CDR2 LQKENI. This CDR3 has 15 residues. Between the trimmed V and J ends, which lost 6 bases and 5 bases, there was a span of 20 bases. The CDR3 bases are TGTGCCAGCTCGCTACAGGGTTTTTTAGCTGACGAGCAGTACTTC. Residues: CASSLQGFLADEQYF.

This clone was detected once. This rearrangement joins TRBV29-1 to TRBJ1-1; 8 bases match TRBD1. V lost 4 bases, J lost 0 bases, and 1 base stayed unmatched. Germline CDR1 reads SQVTM; CDR2 reads ANQGSEA. The CDR3 runs to 13 residues. The CDR3 sequence is CSVGTGMNTEAFF. The CDR3 nucleotides read TGCAGCGTTGGGACAGGGATGAACACTGAAGCTTTCTTT.

This chain joins TRBV7-2 and TRBJ2-1; D gene ambiguous. The CDR3 covers 16 residues. The V gene's germline CDR1 is SGHTA and CDR2 FQGNSA. V gave up 5 bases and J gave up 0 bases, with 14 bases separating them. CDR3 residues: CASSPLVASSYNEQFF. The CDR3 DNA sequence: TGTGCCAGCAGCCCCTTGGTGGCAAGCTCCTACAATGAGCAGTTCTTC.

V usage is TRBV6-1 and J usage is TRBJ1-4; 7 bases map to TRBD1. V shed 6 bases, J shed 7 bases, and the junction held 8 bases outside the gene matches. Germline lookup yields CDR1 MNHNS and CDR2 SASEGT. This CDR3 contains 14 residues. The CDR3 reads CASSPQGWGEKLFF. CDR3 coding DNA: TGTGCCAGCAGCCCACAGGGGTGGGGTGAAAAACTGTTTTTT.

J is TRBJ1-2 and V is TRBV7-2; a possible D gene is TRBD1 (5 bases). The germline gives CDR1 SGHTA, CDR2 FQGNSA. The CDR3 consists of 12 residues. V was shortened by 4 bases and J by 4 bases, with 7 bases between the two germline ends. The CDR3 DNA follows: TGTGCCAGCAGCTCTCAGGGCTATGGCTACACCTTC. Encoded protein: CASSSQGYGYTF.

The chain has TRBV10-3 and TRBJ2-5; 7 positions agree with TRBD2. The germline CDR1 and CDR2 sequences are ENHRY and SYGVKD. CDR3 length: 15 residues. V shed 10 bases, J shed 3 bases, and the junction held 14 bases outside the gene matches. CDR3 protein: CATAGVLAGEETQYF. In DNA, the CDR3 is TGTGCCACCGCCGGGGTTTTGGCGGGAGAAGAGACCCAGTACTTC.

CDR3 nucleotide sequence: TGTGCCAGCAGCCGCAGCGGAATAGCTCCCTACAATGAGCAGTTCTTC. This translates into CASSRSGIAPYNEQFF. This chain uses TRBV11-3 with TRBJ2-1, with D possibly TRBD2 on 5 matching bases. Germline CDR1 SGHNT, CDR2 YENEEA. The CDR3 extends over 16 amino acids. Between the trimmed V and J ends, which lost 5 bases and 2 bases, there was a span of 16 bases. The full variable domain, rest sourced from reference TRBV11-3 and TRBJ2-1, is EAGVVQSPRYKIIEKKQPVAFWCNPISGHNTLYWYLQNLGQGPELLIRYENEEAVDDSQLPKDRFSAERLKGVDSTLKIQPAELGDSAVYLCASSRSGIAPYNEQFFGPGTRLTVL.

The chain combines TRBV4-2 with TRBJ2-7; 7 bases align to TRBD2. CDR1 and CDR2 from the germline V gene are LGHNA and YNFKEQ. The CDR3 length is 14 residues. The V segment lost 1 base and the J segment 4 bases; nucleotides outside the gene matches: 4. The CDR3 DNA sequence: TGTGCCAGCAGCCAAGGGGTGGGGGGGTACGAGCAGTACTTC. This encodes CASSQGVGGYEQYF.

The chain has TRBV10-2 and TRBJ2-3, with 12 positions matching TRBD2. V trimming: 4 bases; J trimming: 4 bases; junction bases outside the gene matches: 9. CDR3 length equals 17 residues. Looked up from germline, CDR1 is WSHSY and CDR2 is SAAADI. This CDR3 reads CASSGQTSGRTADTQYF. Written as DNA, the CDR3 is TGCGCCAGCAGTGGACAAACTAGCGGGAGGACCGCAGATACGCAGTATTTT.

The chain carries TRBV4-2 and TRBJ1-2; D unclear. V gave up 2 bases and J gave up 10 bases, with 11 bases separating them. CDR1 is LGHNA, CDR2 YNFKEQ, per germline. CDR3 size: 12 residues. The CDR3, as DNA: TGTGCCAGCAGCCAACCTGGACTCCTCTACACCTTC. It encodes CASSQPGLLYTF.

The CDR3 loop is CASGIQGAEQYF. The CDR3 nucleotides are TGTGCTAGTGGTATCCAGGGGGCCGAGCAGTACTTC. The V and J genes are TRBV12-5 and TRBJ2-7; 8 nucleotides line up with TRBD1. V lost 5 bases to trimming and J lost 6 bases; unmatched junction nucleotides: 3. The CDR3 totals 12 residues. Germline V gene data show CDR1 as LGHNT and CDR2 as FRNRAP.

The chain combines TRBV7-3 with TRBJ2-3; 10 bases are a match to TRBD2. The junction had 4 bases not matched to a gene; V was cut back by 2 bases and J by 2 bases. The CDR3 length is 16 residues. The V gene's germline CDR1 is SGHTA and CDR2 FQGTGA. CDR3 nucleotide sequence: TGTGCCAGCAGCTTAGGAGCGGGAGGGACCACAGATACGCAGTATTTT. Amino acids: CASSLGAGGTTDTQYF.

This chain links TRBV4-2 with TRBJ2-3, with 7 positions matching TRBD2. Germline assignment: CDR1 LGHNA and CDR2 YNFKEQ. V dropped 0 bases and J dropped 6; count of bases not matched to a gene: 12. This CDR3 region has 17 residues. The CDR3 here is CASSQDALGAGRDTQYF. CDR3 sequence (DNA): TGTGCCAGCAGCCAAGATGCTTTGGGAGCGGGAAGGGATACGCAGTATTTT.

The rearrangement uses TRBV6-5 and TRBJ2-7; 8 bases are shared with TRBD2. The CDR3 loop spans 16 amino acids. CDR1 MNHEY and CDR2 SVGAGI come from the germline V gene. V was clipped by 0 bases and J by 2 bases; unmatched bases: 6. In DNA, the CDR3 is TGTGCCAGCAGTTACTCGAGAGGAGCGGGGGCCTACGAGCAGTACTTC. Translation gives CASSYSRGAGAYEQYF.

The CDR3 protein is CASSSGQVASEQYF. The CDR3 DNA reads TGTGCCAGCAGCTCTGGACAGGTCGCCTCCGAGCAGTACTTC. The chain is built from TRBV7-3 and TRBJ2-7, with 7 bases lining up with TRBD1. The CDR3 is made up of 14 amino acids. Losses at the gene ends were 4 bases for V and 6 bases for J; bases not matched to a gene: 9. Looked up from germline, CDR1 is SGHTA and CDR2 is FQGTGA.

The V gene is TRBV30, the J gene TRBJ2-1; TRBD2 agrees at 10 bases. The V and J ends lost 0 bases and 7 bases, in that order; junction bases with no gene match: 3. This CDR3 has 14 residues. Germline V gene sequence: CDR1 GTSNPN, CDR2 SVGIG (reference sequence). CDR3 loop: CAWSVAGGTNEQFF. As DNA, the CDR3 is TGTGCCTGGAGTGTAGCGGGAGGGACGAATGAGCAGTTCTTC.

V and J are TRBV9 and TRBJ2-3; 7 bases match TRBD2. With V trimmed by 3 bases and J by 3 bases, 7 bases remained unmatched. The CDR3 consists of 15 residues. Germline V CDR1 and CDR2: SGDLS, YYNGEE. The CDR3, as DNA: TGTGCCAGCAGCGCCGAACTGGGGGGGACAGATACGCAGTATTTT. As protein: CASSAELGGTDTQYF.

The chain combines TRBV6-5 with TRBJ2-5; D unclear. V gave up 4 bases and J gave up 2 bases, with 8 bases separating them. The CDR3 sequence is 13 residues long. From germline, CDR1 is MNHEY and CDR2 SVGAGI. In DNA, the CDR3 is TGTGCCAGCAGTTTAACGCGGCAAGAGACCCAGTACTTC. Protein sequence: CASSLTRQETQYF.

The rearrangement joins TRBV27 to TRBJ2-3; 9 bases align to TRBD2. With 6 bases clipped from V and 2 bases from J, the junction kept 6 bases outside the gene matches. CDR3 length: 15 residues. Germline assignment: CDR1 MNHEY and CDR2 SMNVEV (reference sequence). In DNA form, the CDR3 reads TGTGCCAGCAGGCGCTCTAGCGGGATCACAGATACGCAGTATTTT. Translation: CASRRSSGITDTQYF.